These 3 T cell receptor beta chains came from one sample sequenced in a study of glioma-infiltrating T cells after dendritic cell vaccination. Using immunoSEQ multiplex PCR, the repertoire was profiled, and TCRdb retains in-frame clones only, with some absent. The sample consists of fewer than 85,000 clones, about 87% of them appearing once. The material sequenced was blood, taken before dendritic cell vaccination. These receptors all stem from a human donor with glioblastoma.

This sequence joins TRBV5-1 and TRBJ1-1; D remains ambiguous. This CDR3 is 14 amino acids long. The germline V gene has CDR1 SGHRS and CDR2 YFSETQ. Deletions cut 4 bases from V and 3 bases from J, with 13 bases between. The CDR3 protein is CASSRTGWDTEAFF. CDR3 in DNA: TGCGCCAGCAGCCGAACCGGGTGGGACACTGAAGCTTTCTTT.

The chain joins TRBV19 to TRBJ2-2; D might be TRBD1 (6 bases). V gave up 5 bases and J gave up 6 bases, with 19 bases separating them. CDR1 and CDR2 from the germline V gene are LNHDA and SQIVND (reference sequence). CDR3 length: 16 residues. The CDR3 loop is CASSRAPGHLPGELFF. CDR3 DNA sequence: TGTGCCAGTAGTCGAGCGCCGGGACACCTTCCCGGGGAGCTGTTTTTT.

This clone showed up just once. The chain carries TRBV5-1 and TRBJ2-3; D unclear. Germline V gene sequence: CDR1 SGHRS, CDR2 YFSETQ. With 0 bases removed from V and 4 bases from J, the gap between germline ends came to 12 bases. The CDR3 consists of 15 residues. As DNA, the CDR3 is TGCGCCAGCAGCTTGGGGCCTTCAGGCTCAGATACGCAGTATTTT. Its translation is CASSLGPSGSDTQYF.